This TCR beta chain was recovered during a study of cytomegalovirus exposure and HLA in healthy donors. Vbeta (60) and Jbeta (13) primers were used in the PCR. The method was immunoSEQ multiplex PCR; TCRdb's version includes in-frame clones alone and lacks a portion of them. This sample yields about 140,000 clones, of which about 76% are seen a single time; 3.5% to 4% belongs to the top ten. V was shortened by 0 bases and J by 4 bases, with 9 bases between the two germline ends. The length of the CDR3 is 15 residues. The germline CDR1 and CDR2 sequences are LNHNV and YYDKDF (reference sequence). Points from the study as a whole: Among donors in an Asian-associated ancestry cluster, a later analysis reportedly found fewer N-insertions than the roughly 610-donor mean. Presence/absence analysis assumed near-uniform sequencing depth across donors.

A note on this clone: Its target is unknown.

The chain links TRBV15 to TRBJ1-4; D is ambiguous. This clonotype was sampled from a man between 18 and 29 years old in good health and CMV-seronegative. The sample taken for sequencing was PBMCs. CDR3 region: CATSRDQTDNEKLFF. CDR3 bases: TGTGCCACCAGCAGAGATCAAACAGATAATGAAAAACTGTTTTTT.